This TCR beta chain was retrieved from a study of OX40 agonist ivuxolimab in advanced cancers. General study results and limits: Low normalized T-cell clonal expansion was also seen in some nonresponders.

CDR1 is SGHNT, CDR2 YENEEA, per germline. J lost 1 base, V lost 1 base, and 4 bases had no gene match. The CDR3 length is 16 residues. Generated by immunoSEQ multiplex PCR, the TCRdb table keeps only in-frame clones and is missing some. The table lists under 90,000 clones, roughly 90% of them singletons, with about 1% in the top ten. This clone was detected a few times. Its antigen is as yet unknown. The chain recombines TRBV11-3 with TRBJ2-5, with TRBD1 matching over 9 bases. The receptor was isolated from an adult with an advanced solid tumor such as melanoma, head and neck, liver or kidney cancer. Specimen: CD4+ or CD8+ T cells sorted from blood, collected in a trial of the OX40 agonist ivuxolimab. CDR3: CASSLGTGASQETQYF. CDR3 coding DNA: TGTGCCAGCAGCTTAGGGACAGGGGCCTCCCAAGAGACCCAGTACTTC. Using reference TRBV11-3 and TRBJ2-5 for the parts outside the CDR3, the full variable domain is EAGVVQSPRYKIIEKKQPVAFWCNPISGHNTLYWYLQNLGQGPELLIRYENEEAVDDSQLPKDRFSAERLKGVDSTLKIQPAELGDSAVYLCASSLGTGASQETQYFGPGTRLLVL.